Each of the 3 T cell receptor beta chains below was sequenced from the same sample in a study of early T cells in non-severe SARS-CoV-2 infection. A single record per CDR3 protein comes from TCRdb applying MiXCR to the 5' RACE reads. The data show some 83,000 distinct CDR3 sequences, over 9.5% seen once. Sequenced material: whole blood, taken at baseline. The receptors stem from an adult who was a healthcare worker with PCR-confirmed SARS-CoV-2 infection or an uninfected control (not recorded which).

The chain's CDR3 is CSARSPTLGVGETQYF. The CDR3 nucleotides read TGCAGTGCTAGATCCCCCACACTAGGCGTCGGGGAGACCCAGTACTTC. The rearrangement links TRBV20-1 to TRBJ2-5, with TRBD2 as a possible D gene (5 bases). This CDR3 has 16 amino acids. Germline V gene lookup returns CDR1 DFQATT and CDR2 SNEGSKA (reference sequence). The V end was cut by 2 bases, the J end by 5 bases, with 21 bases between.

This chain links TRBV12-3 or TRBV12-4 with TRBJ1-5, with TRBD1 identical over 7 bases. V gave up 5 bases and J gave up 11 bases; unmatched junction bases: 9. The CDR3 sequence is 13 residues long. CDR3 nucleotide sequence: TGTGCCAGCAGTCACCCTCAGGGGGGGGCCCAGCATTTT. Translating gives CASSHPQGGAQHF.

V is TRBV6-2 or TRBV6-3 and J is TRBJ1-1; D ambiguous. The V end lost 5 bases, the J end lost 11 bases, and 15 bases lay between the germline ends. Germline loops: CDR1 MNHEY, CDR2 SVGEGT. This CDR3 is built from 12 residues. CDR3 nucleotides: TGTGCCAGCAGTGGGAACGCCGGGGAGGCTTTCTTT. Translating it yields CASSGNAGEAFF.